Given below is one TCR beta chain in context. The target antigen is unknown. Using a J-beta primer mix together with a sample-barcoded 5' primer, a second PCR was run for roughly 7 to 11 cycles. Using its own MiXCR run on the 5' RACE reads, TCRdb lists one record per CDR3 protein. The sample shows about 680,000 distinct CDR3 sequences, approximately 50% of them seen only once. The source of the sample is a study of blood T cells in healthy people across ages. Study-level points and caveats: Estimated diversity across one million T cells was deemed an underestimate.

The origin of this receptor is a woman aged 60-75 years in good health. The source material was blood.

The CDR3 loop is CASSYWAGGSYEQYF. CDR3 DNA: TGTGCCAGCAGTTACTGGGCAGGGGGCTCCTACGAGCAGTACTTC. The V call is TRBV6-5, the J call TRBJ2-7, with 7 bases aligning to TRBD1. V was pared by 1 base and J by 0 bases, with 3 bases of the junction left unmatched. Germline CDR1 is MNHEY and CDR2 is SVGAGI. This CDR3 has 15 residues.